This T cell receptor beta chain is drawn from a study of T cell repertoires in ileal Crohn's disease (dated by TCRdb to about 2019). With respect to the entire study: The median duration of disease was around 8 years, and at the time of surgery roughly 38% of patients were active smokers. Every patient underwent surgery because of a complication, which was stricturing disease in around 60% and penetrating disease in about 40%. About half of the patients received postoperative therapy: around ten received thiopurines and some 20 received anti-TNF agents. The TCR repertoire was analysed in about 62 patients with Crohn's disease drawn from a prospective multicentre cohort. The study was conducted in parallel with a multicentre cohort built to find predictors of early endoscopic recurrence after ileocolonic resection. A Rutgeerts score above i0 was used to define endoscopic postoperative recurrence. A total of 171 mucosal samples from around 60 patients were sequenced, collected from several sites on the surgical specimen as well as at postoperative endoscopy.

Here is what the overall study found, with its caveats: Sorted CD8 T cells carried more high-frequency clones than CD4 T cells, suggesting mucosal expansions were mainly CD8. Only a subgroup of patients, of unstated size, had mucosal CD4 and CD8 T cells sorted and sequenced. Compared with non-smokers, patients who were active smokers at surgery showed a significantly higher proportion of clonal expansions (approximately 26% vs 20%, p=0.02). Higher percentages of high-frequency clones at the time of surgery were linked to endoscopic recurrence, and every patient with clonality above 26.8% (18/57) had recurrence.

Eligible patients were adults with ileal or ileocolonic Crohn's disease who had an indication for ileocolonic resection. Whole ileal mucosal biopsies were kept frozen at -80 degrees C prior to DNA extraction. A TRizol-based method was used to extract genomic DNA from the frozen whole biopsies, and the DNA was quantified with a NanoDrop 2000 spectrophotometer. Including cysteine and phenylalanine, the CDR3 has 17 amino acids. Only the CDR3 DNA stays, 51 bases, in frame from base 1. CDR1 SGHTA and CDR2 FQGTGA are derived from the germline V gene. The germline V end is reduced by 5 bases and the J end by 2 bases; junction bases left unmatched: 9. About this clone: Its antigen specificity is not known. No per-base quality is available; no much larger clone lies one base away.

About 500 nanograms of biopsy DNA per sample were submitted for commercial TCRB immunosequencing. Adaptive Biotechnology amplified CDR3 regions from genomic DNA with a two-step multiplex PCR that controlled for amplification bias. In the first PCR, primers covered every V and J gene segment, and in the second PCR, barcodes and Illumina adapters were added. CDR3 libraries were sequenced using an Illumina instrument. In the authors' own workflow: The analysis used both the pipelines supplied by the vendor and custom analysis of the raw data in R/Bioconductor with R version 3.3.0. Clonality, ranging from 0 to 1, was calculated as the inverse of the normalised Shannon entropy of all productive clones. The repertoire share taken up by the top 100 clones defined high-frequency clones, and only clones that passed a 95% confidence test were kept. The Simpson index measured repertoire diversity, and the Morisita-Horn index measured overlap between samples. The clones in this table, taken by TCRdb from immuneACCESS, are in-frame only. Not every clone is retained; where verified, under half of the shortfall comes from an unresolved V gene, and the cause of the rest is unknown. V, J and clone size derive from that table, while D and trimming were established from the DNA sequence. Counted in this sample were roughly 29,000 clones; around 77% of them appeared once. The top ten hold around 17% of the sample.

This receptor was obtained from an adult with Crohn's disease. The sequence joins TRBV7-3 to TRBJ2-2; 9 middle bases align to TRBD1. The sequenced sample was ileal tissue. The DNA reads as follows: TGTGCCAGCAGCCCAACACCGGACAGGGGTAACACCGGGGAGCTGTTTTTT. This sequence encodes CASSPTPDRGNTGELFF.